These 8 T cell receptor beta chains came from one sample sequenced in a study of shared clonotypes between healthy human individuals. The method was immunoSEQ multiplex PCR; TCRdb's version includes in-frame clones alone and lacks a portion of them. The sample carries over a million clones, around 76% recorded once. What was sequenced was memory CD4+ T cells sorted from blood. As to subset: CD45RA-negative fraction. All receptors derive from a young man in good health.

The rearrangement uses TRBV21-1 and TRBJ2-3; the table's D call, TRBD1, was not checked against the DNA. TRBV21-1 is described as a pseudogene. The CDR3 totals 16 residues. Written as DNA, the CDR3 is TGTGCCAGCAGCAATCGGGACAGGGCTCTCACAGATACGCAGTATTTT. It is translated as CASSNRDRALTDTQYF.

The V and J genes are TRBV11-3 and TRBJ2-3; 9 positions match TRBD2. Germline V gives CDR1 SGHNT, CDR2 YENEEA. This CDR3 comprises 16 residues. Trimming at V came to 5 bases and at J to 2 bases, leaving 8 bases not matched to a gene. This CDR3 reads CASSPGSSGATDTQYF. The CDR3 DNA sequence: TGTGCCAGCAGCCCGGGCTCTAGCGGGGCCACAGATACGCAGTATTTT.

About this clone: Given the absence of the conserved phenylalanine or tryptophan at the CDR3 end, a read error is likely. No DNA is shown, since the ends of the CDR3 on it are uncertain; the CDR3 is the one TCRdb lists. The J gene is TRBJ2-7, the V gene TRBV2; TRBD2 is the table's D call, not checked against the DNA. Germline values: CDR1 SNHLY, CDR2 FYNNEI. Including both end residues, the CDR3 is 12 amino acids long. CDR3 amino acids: CASSEALRGKKI.

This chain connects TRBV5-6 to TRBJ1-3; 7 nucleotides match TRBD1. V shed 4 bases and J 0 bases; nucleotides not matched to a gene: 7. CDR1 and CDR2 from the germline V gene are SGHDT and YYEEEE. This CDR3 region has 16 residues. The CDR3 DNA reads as TGTGCCAGCAGCACAGGGGATTTAGTCTCTGGAAACACCATATATTTT. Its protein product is CASSTGDLVSGNTIYF.

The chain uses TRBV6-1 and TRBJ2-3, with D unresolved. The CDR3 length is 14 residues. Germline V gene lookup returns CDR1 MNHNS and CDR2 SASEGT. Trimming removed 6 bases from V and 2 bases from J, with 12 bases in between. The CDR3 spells CASRARQFTDTQYF. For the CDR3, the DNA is TGTGCCAGCAGGGCTAGACAATTCACAGATACGCAGTATTTT.

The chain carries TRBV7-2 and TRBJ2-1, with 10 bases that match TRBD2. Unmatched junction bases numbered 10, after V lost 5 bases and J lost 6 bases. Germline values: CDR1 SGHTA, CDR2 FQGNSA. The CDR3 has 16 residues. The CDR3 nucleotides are TGTGCCAGCAGCCTATTTGTAGCGGGAGGCCTCAATGAGCAGTTCTTC. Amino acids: CASSLFVAGGLNEQFF.

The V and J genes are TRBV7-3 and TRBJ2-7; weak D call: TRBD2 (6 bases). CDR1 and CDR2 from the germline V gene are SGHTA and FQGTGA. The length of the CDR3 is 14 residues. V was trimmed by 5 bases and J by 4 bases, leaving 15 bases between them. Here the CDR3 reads CASSLFAGTYEQYF. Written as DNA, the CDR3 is TGTGCCAGCAGCCTGTTCGCCGGGACTTACGAGCAGTACTTC.

The CDR3 region has the DNA TGTGCCAGCAAGACAGGATACGAGCAGTACTTC. Its protein is CASKTGYEQYF. V usage is TRBV6-5 and J usage is TRBJ2-7, with D perhaps TRBD1 (6 bases). V was shortened by 7 bases and J by 4 bases, with 8 bases between the two germline ends. The CDR3 spans 11 residues. Germline V gene data show CDR1 as MNHEY and CDR2 as SVGAGI.